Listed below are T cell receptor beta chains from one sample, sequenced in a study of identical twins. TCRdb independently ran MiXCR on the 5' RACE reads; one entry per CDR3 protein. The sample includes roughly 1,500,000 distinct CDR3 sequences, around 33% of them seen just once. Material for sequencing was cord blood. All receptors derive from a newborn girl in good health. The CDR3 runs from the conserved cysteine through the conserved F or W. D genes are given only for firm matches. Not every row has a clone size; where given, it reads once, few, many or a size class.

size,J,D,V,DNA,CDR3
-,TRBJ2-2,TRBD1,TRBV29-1,TGCAGCACTACCGGGACAGGGAACACCGGGGAGCTGTTTTTT,CSTTGTGNTGELFF
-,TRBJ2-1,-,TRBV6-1,TGTGCCAGCAGGGCCCCCCAGGAAAATGAGCAGTTCTTC,CASRAPQENEQFF
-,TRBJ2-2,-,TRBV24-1,TGTGCCACCAGTGCGAAGAACACCGGGGAGCTGTTTTTT,CATSAKNTGELFF
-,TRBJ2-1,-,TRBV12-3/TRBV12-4,TGTGCCAGCAGAACCCTGGGAGCCCTAGGCTCAGACAATGAGCAGTTCTTC,CASRTLGALGSDNEQFF
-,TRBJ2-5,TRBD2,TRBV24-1,TGTGCCACCAGAAAAGCGGGAGGGCCCGGGGAGACCCAGTACTTC,CATRKAGGPGETQYF
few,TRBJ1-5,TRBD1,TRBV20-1,TGCAGTGCTCTACGACAGGGGGCGAAGGGCAATCAGCCCCAGCATTTT,CSALRQGAKGNQPQHF
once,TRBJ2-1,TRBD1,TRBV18,TGTGCCAGCAAATCCCGCTGGACAGGGGGCTACAATGAGCAGTTCTTC,CASKSRWTGGYNEQFF
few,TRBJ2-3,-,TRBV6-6,TGTGCCAGCAGTTACCTTCAGCGAGGCACAGATACGCAGTATTTT,CASSYLQRGTDTQYF
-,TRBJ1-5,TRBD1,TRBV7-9,TGTGCCAGCAGCGAGGGGACAGGACACAATCAGCCCCAGCATTTT,CASSEGTGHNQPQHF
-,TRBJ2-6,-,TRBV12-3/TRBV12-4,TGTGCCAGCAGATCAAACAGGGAAGCAAGGGCCAACGTCCTGACTTTC,CASRSNREARANVLTF
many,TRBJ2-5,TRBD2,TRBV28,TGTGCCAGCAGTTTATCAGCGGGACTTGCTGAGCAGTACTTC,CASSLSAGLAEQYF
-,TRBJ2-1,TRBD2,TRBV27,TGTGCCACCGGGACTAGCGCACCTAATGAGCAGTTCTTC,CATGTSAPNEQFF
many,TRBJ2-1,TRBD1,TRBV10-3,TGTGCCATCATCCCCGACAGGGCAAACTACAATGAGCAGTTCTTC,CAIIPDRANYNEQFF
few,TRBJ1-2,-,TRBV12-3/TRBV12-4,TGTGCCAGCAGTTCCGGGGTCACGTTTAACTATGGCTACACCTTC,CASSSGVTFNYGYTF
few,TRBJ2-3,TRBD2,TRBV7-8,TGTGCCAGCAGCCCCCTGGGGGGGACTACGGGCGCAGATACGCAGTATTTT,CASSPLGGTTGADTQYF
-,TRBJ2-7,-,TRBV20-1,TGCAGTGCTCCAGGACAGCCTTCCTACAATGAGCAGTACTTC,CSAPGQPSYNEQYF
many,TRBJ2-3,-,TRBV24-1,TGTGCCACCAGTGATCCTAAGCCCATAAGAGATACGCAGTATTTT,CATSDPKPIRDTQYF
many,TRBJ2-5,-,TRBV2,TGTGCCAGCAGTGAAGCAGGAGGAGAGACCCAGTACTTC,CASSEAGGETQYF
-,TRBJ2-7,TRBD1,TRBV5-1,TGCGCCAGCAGCTTGTCCCTCAACACCGGGACAGGGCAGGTCTACGAGCAGTACTTC,CASSLSLNTGTGQVYEQYF
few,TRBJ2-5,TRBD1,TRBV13,TGTGCCAGCAGCCATACAGGGGTGGAAGAGACCCAGTACTTC,CASSHTGVEETQYF
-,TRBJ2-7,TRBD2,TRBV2,TGTGCCAGCAGTGAACGAGGACTAGCGGGAGGTATCCACGAGCAGTACTTC,CASSERGLAGGIHEQYF
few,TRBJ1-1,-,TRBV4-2,TGTGCCAGCAGCCAAGATCCCCGGGAGAACACTGAAGCTTTCTTT,CASSQDPRENTEAFF
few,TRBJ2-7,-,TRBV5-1,TGCGCCAGCAGCTTGGCGAGGGTGGAACCCTTTCCGAGCTCCTACGAGCAGTACTTC,CASSLARVEPFPSSYEQYF